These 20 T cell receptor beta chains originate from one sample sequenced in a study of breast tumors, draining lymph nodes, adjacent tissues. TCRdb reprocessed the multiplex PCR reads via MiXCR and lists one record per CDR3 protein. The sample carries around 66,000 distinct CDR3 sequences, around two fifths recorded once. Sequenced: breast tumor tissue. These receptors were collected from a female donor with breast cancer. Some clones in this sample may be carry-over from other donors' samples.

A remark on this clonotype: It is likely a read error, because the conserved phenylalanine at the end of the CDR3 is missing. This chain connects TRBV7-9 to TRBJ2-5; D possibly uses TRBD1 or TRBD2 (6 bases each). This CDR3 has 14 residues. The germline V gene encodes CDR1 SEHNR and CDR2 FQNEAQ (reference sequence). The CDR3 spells CASSSVGGWEIQYL. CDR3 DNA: TGTGCCAGCAGCTCCGTCGGGGGCTGGGAGATCCAGTACCTC.

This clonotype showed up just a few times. The CDR3 is CASSSYTGTGVSPLHF. In DNA form, the CDR3 reads TGTGCCAGCAGTTCCTACACCGGGACAGGGGTCTCACCCCTCCACTTT. The chain links TRBV7-6 to TRBJ1-6, with 10 bases matching TRBD1. The CDR3 consists of 16 residues. Germline V gives CDR1 SGHVS, CDR2 FNYEAQ. Trimming cost V 6 bases and J 10 bases; bases outside gene matches: 12.

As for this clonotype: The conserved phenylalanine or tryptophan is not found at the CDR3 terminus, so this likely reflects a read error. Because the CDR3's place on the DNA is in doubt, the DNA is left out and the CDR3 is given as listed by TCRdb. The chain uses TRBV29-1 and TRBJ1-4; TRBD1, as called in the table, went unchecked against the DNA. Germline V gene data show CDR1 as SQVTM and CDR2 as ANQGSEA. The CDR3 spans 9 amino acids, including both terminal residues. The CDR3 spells CSVPGDLNY.

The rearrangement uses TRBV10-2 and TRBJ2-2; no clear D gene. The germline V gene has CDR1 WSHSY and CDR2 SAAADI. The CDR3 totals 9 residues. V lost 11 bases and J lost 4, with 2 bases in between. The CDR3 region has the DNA TGCGCCTTCACCGGGGAGCTGTTTTTT. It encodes CAFTGELFF.

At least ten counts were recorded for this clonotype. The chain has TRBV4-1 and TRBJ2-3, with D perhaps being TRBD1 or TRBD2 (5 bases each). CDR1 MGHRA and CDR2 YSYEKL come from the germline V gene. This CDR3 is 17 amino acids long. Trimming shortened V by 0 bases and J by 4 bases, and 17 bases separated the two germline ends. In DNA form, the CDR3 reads TGCGCCAGCAGCCAAGAGAAGGGGAGTGCGACCCCAGATACGCAGTATTTT. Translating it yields CASSQEKGSATPDTQYF.

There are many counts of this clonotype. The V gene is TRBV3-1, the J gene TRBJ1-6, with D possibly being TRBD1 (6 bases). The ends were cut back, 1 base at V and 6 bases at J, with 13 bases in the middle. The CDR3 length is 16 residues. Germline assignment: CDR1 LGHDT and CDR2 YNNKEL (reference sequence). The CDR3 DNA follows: TGTGCCAGCAGCCAAGGGAGGGGGTTGCGTAATTCACCCCTCCACTTT. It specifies CASSQGRGLRNSPLHF.

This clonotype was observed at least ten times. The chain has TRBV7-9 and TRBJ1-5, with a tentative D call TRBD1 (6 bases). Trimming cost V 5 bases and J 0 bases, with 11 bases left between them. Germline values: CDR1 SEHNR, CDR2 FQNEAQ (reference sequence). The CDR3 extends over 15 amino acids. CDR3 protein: CASSPDSNSNQPQHF. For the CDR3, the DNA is TGTGCCAGCAGCCCGGACAGTAATAGCAATCAGCCCCAGCATTTT.

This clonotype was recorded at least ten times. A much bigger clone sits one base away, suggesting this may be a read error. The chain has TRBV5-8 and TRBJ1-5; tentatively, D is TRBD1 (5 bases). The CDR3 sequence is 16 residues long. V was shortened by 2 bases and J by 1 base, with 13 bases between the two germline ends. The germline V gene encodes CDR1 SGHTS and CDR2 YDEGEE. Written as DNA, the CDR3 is TGTGCCAGCAGCTTAGGAGGGGCCCCGAGCAATCAGCCCCAGCATTTT. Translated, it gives CASSLGGAPSNQPQHF.

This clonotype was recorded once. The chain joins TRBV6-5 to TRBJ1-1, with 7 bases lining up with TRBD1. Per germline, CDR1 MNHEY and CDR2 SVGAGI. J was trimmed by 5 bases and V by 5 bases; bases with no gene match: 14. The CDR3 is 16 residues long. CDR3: CASSGQARSGATEAFF. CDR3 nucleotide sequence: TGTGCCAGCAGTGGACAGGCACGCTCTGGGGCGACTGAAGCTTTCTTT.

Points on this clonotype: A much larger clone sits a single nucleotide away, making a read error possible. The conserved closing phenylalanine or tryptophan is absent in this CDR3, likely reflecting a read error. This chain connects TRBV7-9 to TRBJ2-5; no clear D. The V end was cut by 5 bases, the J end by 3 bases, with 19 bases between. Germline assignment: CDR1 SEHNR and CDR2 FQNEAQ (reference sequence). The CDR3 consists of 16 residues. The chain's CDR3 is CASSPLRAGPEETQYV. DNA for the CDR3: TGTGCCAGCAGCCCCCTACGTGCCGGGCCTGAAGAGACCCAGTACGTC.

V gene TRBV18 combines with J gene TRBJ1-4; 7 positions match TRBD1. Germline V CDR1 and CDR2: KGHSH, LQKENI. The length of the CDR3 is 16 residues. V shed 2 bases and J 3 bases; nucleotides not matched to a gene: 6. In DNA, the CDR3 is TGTGCCAGCTCACCAGGAACCGGGACAGCTAATGAAAAACTGTTTTTT. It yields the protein CASSPGTGTANEKLFF. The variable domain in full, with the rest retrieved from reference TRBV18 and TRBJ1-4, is NAGVMQNPRHLVRRRGQEARLRCSPMKGHSHVYWYRQLPEEGLKFMVYLQKENIIDESGMPKERFSAEFPKEGPSILRIQQVVRGDSAAYFCASSPGTGTANEKLFFGSGTQLSVL.

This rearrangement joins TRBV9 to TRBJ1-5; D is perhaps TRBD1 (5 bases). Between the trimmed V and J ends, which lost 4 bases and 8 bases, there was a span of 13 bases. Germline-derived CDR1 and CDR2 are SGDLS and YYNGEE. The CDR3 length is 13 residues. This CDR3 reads CASSPDSFKPQHF. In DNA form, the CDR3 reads TGTGCCAGCAGCCCCGACAGTTTCAAGCCCCAGCATTTT.

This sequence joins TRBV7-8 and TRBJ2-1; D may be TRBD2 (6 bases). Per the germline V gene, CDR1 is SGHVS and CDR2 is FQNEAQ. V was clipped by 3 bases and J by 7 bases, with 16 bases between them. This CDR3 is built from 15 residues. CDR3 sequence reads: CASSFRDSRLNEQFF. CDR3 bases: TGTGCCAGCAGCTTCCGGGACTCCAGGTTGAATGAGCAGTTCTTC.

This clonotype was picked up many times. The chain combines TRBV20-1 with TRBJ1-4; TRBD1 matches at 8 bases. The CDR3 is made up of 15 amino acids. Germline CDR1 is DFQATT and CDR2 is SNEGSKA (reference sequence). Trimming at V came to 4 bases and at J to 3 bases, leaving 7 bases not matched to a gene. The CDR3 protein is CSAKRQGWANEKLFF. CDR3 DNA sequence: TGCAGTGCTAAAAGACAGGGGTGGGCTAATGAAAAACTGTTTTTT.

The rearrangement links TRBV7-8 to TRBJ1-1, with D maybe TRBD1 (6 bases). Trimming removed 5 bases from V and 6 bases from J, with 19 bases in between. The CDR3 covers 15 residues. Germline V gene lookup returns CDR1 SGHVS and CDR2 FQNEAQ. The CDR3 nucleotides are TGTGCCAGCAGCCACAACAGGGATCGCGTGGCTGAAGCTTTCTTT. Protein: CASSHNRDRVAEAFF.

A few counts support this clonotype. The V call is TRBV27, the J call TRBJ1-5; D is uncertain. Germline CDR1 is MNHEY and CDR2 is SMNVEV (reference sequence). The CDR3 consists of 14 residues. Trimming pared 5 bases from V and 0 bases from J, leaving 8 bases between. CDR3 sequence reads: CASSPFNSNQPQHF. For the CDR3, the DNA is TGTGCCAGCAGTCCGTTCAATAGCAATCAGCCCCAGCATTTT.

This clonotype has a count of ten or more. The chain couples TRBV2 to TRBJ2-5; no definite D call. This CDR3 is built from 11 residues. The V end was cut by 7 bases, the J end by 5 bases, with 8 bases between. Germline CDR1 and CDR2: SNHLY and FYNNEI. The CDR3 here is CASKQEETQYF. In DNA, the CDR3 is TGTGCCAGCAAACAAGAGGAGACCCAGTACTTC.

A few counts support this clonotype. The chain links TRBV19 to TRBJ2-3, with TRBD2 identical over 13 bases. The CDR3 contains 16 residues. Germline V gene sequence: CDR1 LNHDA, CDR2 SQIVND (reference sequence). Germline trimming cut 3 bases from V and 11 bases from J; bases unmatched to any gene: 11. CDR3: CASSIGGLAGLGEQYF. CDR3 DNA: TGTGCCAGTAGTATTGGGGGACTAGCGGGATTAGGGGAGCAGTATTTT.

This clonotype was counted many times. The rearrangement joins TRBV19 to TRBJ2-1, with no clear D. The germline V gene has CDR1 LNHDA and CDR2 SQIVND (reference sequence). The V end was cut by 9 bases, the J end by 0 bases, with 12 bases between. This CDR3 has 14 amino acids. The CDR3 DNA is TGTGCCAGCCGCGCCTACCCCTCCTACAATGAGCAGTTCTTC. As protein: CASRAYPSYNEQFF.

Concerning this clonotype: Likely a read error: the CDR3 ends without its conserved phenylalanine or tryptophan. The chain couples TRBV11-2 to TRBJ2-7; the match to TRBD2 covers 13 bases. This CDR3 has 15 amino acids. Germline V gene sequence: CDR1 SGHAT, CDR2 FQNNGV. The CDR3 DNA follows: TGTGCCAACAGCTTAGGGACTAGCGGGGTCTACGAGCAGTACTCC. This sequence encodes CANSLGTSGVYEQYS.